The 10 T cell receptor beta chains below come from one sample, sequenced in a study of T cells after posttransplantation cyclophosphamide. Here immunoSEQ multiplex PCR was the method, and the copy in TCRdb shows in-frame clones only, minus some. The data hold approximately 56,000 clones, with roughly 92% observed a single time. The sequencing input was PBMCs. Receptors originate from a woman in her 30s in good health and a related stem cell transplant donor.

In this sample, this clone turned up once. V gene TRBV4-2 combines with J gene TRBJ1-4; 9 bases agree with TRBD1. Germline CDR1 reads LGHNA; CDR2 reads YNFKEQ. V lost 6 bases to trimming and J lost 7 bases; unmatched junction nucleotides: 9. This CDR3 spans 15 amino acids. This CDR3 is CASSEFGQGSEKLFF. The CDR3 nucleotides read TGTGCCAGCAGTGAGTTTGGACAGGGGAGTGAAAAACTGTTTTTT.

The chain has TRBV28 and TRBJ1-4; TRBD1 matches at 8 bases. Germline CDR1 is MDHEN and CDR2 is SYDVKM. The CDR3 sequence is 17 residues long. V was clipped by 8 bases and J by 3 bases; unmatched bases: 14. The CDR3 protein is CASGSAGGKLANEKLFF. In DNA form, the CDR3 reads TGTGCCAGCGGGAGTGCAGGGGGCAAGTTGGCTAATGAAAAACTGTTTTTT.

V and J are TRBV19 and TRBJ1-2; 9 nucleotides align to TRBD1. Trimming removed 2 bases from V and 4 bases from J; junction bases left unmatched: 8. The germline CDR1 and CDR2 sequences are LNHDA and SQIVND (reference sequence). This CDR3 has 16 residues. CDR3 amino acids: CASSIRAGTGFYGYTF. In DNA form, the CDR3 reads TGTGCCAGTAGTATACGGGCGGGGACAGGGTTCTATGGCTACACCTTC.

A note on this clone: The same CDR3 arises from other DNA sequences in this sample as well. J is TRBJ2-1 and V is TRBV4-3; 9 bases align to TRBD2. Per the germline V gene, CDR1 is LGHNA and CDR2 is YSLEER. The CDR3 is 16 residues long. V lost 0 bases, J lost 7 bases, and 7 bases stayed unmatched. DNA of the CDR3: TGCGCCAGCAGCCAAGATGGTGTAGCGGGGGTGAATGAGCAGTTCTTC. Its translation: CASSQDGVAGVNEQFF.

This clone was found once. DNA of the CDR3: TGTGCCAGTAGTATTCGTTCAGGGAACTATGGCTACACCTTC. Translated, it gives CASSIRSGNYGYTF. The chain couples TRBV19 to TRBJ1-2; possible D gene TRBD1, 5 bases. V was shortened by 3 bases and J by 2 bases, with 10 bases between the two germline ends. There are 14 residues in the CDR3. The germline gives CDR1 LNHDA, CDR2 SQIVND (reference sequence).

The chain employs TRBV5-1 and TRBJ1-2; TRBD1 is a possible D gene (5 bases). The germline gives CDR1 SGHRS, CDR2 YFSETQ. V lost 1 base to trimming and J lost 13 bases, with 20 bases between them. The CDR3 is 14 residues long. The CDR3 DNA reads TGCGCCAGCAGCTTGAAGCCAGGGATGGTCTCGGGCACCTTC. It codes for CASSLKPGMVSGTF.

The V gene is TRBV27, the J gene TRBJ2-7; D possibly corresponds to TRBD2 (6 bases). With 2 bases removed from V and 2 bases from J, the gap between germline ends came to 19 bases. The germline V gene has CDR1 MNHEY and CDR2 SMNVEV (reference sequence). The CDR3 loop spans 17 amino acids. The CDR3 bases are TGTGCCAGCAGTTTAAGGGGAGGTCATACCTATGCCTACGAGCAGTACTTC. Its protein is CASSLRGGHTYAYEQYF.

The rearrangement joins TRBV19 to TRBJ1-3; possible D gene TRBD1, 5 bases. CDR1 and CDR2 from the germline V gene are LNHDA and SQIVND (reference sequence). Between the trimmed V and J ends, which lost 3 bases and 1 base, there was a span of 16 bases. This CDR3 comprises 17 residues. CDR3 in DNA: TGTGCCAGTAGTATCCGCCAGACAGTGAGGTCTGGAAACACCATATATTTT. It translates to CASSIRQTVRSGNTIYF.

The CDR3 spells CASSHDRGAVYGYTF. The CDR3 DNA sequence: TGTGCCAGCAGCCATGACAGGGGGGCAGTCTATGGCTACACCTTC. The chain uses TRBV7-2 and TRBJ1-2; 9 bases fit TRBD1. The junction had 8 bases not matched to a gene; V was cut back by 5 bases and J by 4 bases. Germline values: CDR1 SGHTA, CDR2 FQGNSA. The CDR3 runs to 15 residues.

This clone was observed a few times. The chain uses TRBV7-9 and TRBJ1-5, with TRBD1 matching over 7 bases. V lost 5 bases and J lost 3; bases outside the gene matches: 4. The germline CDR1 and CDR2 sequences are SEHNR and FQNEAQ (reference sequence). CDR3 length: 14 residues. The CDR3 here is CASSRQGTNQPQHF. CDR3 DNA: TGTGCCAGCAGCCGACAGGGAACCAATCAGCCCCAGCATTTT. The full variable domain, rest sourced from reference TRBV7-9 and TRBJ1-5, is DTGVSQNPRHKITKRGQNVTFRCDPISEHNRLYWYRQTLGQGPEFLTYFQNEAQLEKSRLLSDRFSAERPKGSFSTLEIQRTEQGDSAMYLCASSRQGTNQPQHFGDGTRLSIL.